This TCR beta chain was captured in a study of low-dose radiotherapy and immunotherapy resistance in tumors (dated by TCRdb to the early 2020s). Background on the whole study: In Cohort 1, each fraction delivered 0.5 Gy every 2 weeks, and the prescribed total PTV dose was 6.5 Gy. For Cohort 2, the dose was 1 Gy per fraction given every two weeks, adding up to 13 Gy in total across 26 weeks. Patients were given nivolumab as a 240 mg flat dose every two weeks and ipilimumab at 1 mg/kg every six weeks, with both drugs delivered intravenously. Intravenous cyclophosphamide at 200 mg/m2 was administered every two weeks, one day ahead of each radiation and immunotherapy administration. Patients took aspirin 300 mg orally once daily for four cycles, starting on cycle 1 day 1. Randomization of trial participants into treatment groups was not performed. Eight patients were included in the translational analysis, namely three from the first dose cohort plus the first five from the second dose cohort.

CDR3 length: 14 amino acids, cysteine to phenylalanine. Here the CDR3 DNA is all that survives: 42 bases in frame from base 1. The germline V end is reduced by 4 bases and the J end by 2 bases; junction bases left unmatched: 1. According to the germline V gene (reference sequence), CDR1 reads DFQATT and CDR2 reads SNEGSKA. In regard to this clonotype: There is no known antigen for this receptor. No much larger clone exists at a distance of one base, and base qualities are not known.

Taken with the paper, the label for time point translates to: after trial treatment. The label giving this sample's treatment or condition can be read as: LDRT plus nivolumab, ipilimumab, low-dose cyclophosphamide and aspirin (RACIN trial). The donors took part in RACIN, a single-arm, phase I, dose-escalation trial that combined nivolumab, ipilimumab, aspirin, low-dose cyclophosphamide and low-dose radiotherapy. Eligible patients had advanced, TIL-negative solid tumors. These reads were obtained on an Illumina HiSeq 2500. To make first-strand cDNA, Superscript III was used along with a set of TRAV- and TRBV-specific primers so that both the TCRalpha and TCRbeta chains were covered. TCRs were amplified with Phusion for 15 to 20 PCR cycles, with a constant-region primer paired with the adapter attached to the V primers. The MessageAmp II aRNA Amplification Kit was used to amplify the isolated mRNA, with in vitro transcription run for roughly 16 hours at 37 degrees C. mRNA for TCR sequencing was isolated with the Dynabeads mRNA DIRECT Purification Kit. A second approximately 24-cycle Phusion PCR added indexed Illumina adapters, and products were purified with AMPure XP beads. In the original analysis: Using custom Perl scripts, TCR sequences that encoded the same protein were pooled, out-of-frame sequences were dropped, and the abundance of each clonotype was calculated. TCR sequences supported by only a single read were excluded from analysis. The metrics used to describe the repertoires included Shannon entropy, Gini index, clonality, richness, and the frequency of TCRs shared between repertoires. TCRdb itself trimmed the public reads at Q25 with fastp, ran MiXCR and retained productive beta chains. Every CDR3 protein is listed once, alongside the most common genes and DNA of its rows. The authors' filters were not applied to this entry. The sample table lists under 40,000 distinct CDR3 sequences, 45% to 55% of them with a count of one. Approximately 5.9% of the sample goes to the ten largest clones.

Sequenced material: PBMCs, taken after low-dose radiotherapy plus immunotherapy. The receptor's source is a male donor with gallbladder cancer. This sequence uses TRBV20-1 and TRBJ2-1; 11 bases in the junction line up with TRBD2. The CDR3 amino acid sequence is: CSATLAGAYNEQFF. Here is the DNA: TGCAGTGCTACACTAGCGGGAGCCTACAATGAGCAGTTCTTC.